The clone carrying this T cell receptor beta chain was observed at least ten times. Its antigen is not known. Germline trimming cut 3 bases from V and 8 bases from J; bases unmatched to any gene: 14. Germline V gene data show CDR1 as MDHEN and CDR2 as SYDVKM. The CDR3 contains 16 residues. TCR beta CDR3 regions were amplified from RNA. The TCR CDR3 first-round RT-PCR relied on the HTBI primer set. TCRdb re-derived calls from the multiplex PCR reads in MiXCR, one entry per CDR3 protein. The data contain about 290,000 distinct CDR3 sequences, more than 10% of them singletons. The blood was taken when hyperthyroidism was first diagnosed, before any ophthalmopathy symptoms showed up. This specimen comes from a study of T cells in Graves' hyperthyroidism and ophthalmopathy. Study findings and constraints: Among thyroid clonotypes expanded above 0.001, most also appeared in blood. Ophthalmopathy cases were set apart from stable hyperthyroidism by a 13 V-J model.

Sequencing was done on a sample of blood. The genes are TRBV28 and TRBJ1-2; 8 bases are shared with TRBD1. The clonotype was recovered from a woman in her 30s with Graves' hyperthyroidism that later progressed to Graves' ophthalmopathy. The CDR3 sequence is CASSFSRTGIPRGYTF. The CDR3 coding sequence is TGTGCCAGCAGTTTTTCCCGGACAGGGATTCCTCGAGGCTACACCTTC.